The T cell receptor (beta chain) under discussion was sequenced for a study of blood T cell repertoires in COVID-19. Study information: Samples taken during acute and convalescent COVID-19 were collected in the United States, Italy and Spain.

Only in-frame clones appear in the TCRdb table, and some are missing; sequencing was by immunoSEQ multiplex PCR. The sample has about 300,000 clones; 85% are singletons. Germline-derived CDR1 and CDR2 are KGHSH and LQKENI. The germline V and J ends were trimmed by 5 bases and 9 bases, with 20 bases remaining between them. The CDR3 is made up of 16 amino acids. Individuals aged 18 to 89 years were recruited from about two dozen US areas. Participants' reported clinical history set cohort assignment. The sequence was obtained from a woman aged 25-40 years who had been exposed to COVID-19. The chain carries TRBV18 and TRBJ1-6; D is unclear. Sequences were obtained from PBMCs or T cells enriched from blood (not recorded which). In nucleotides, the CDR3 is TGTGCCAGCTCAAACACTGATCCGGGAGCAACTTCACCCCTCCACTTT. Its protein is CASSNTDPGATSPLHF.